This T cell receptor (beta chain) was captured by sequencing in a study of Ad26.COV2.S vaccination and SARS-CoV-2 variants. Study-level findings and limits: Similar non-spike TCR breadth was seen in vaccine and placebo recipients. Total responses of T cells may have been underestimated by the analyses of TCR breadth and depth.

This clone was counted only a few times. Its antigen is still unknown. The repertoire was sequenced with immunoSEQ multiplex PCR; TCRdb's copy has only in-frame clones and lacks some. Among fewer than 600,000 clones listed, approximately 90% were seen once. As for treatment: around 19 received Ad26.COV2.S at low or high dose, single or two shots; roughly 5 received placebo; per-sample allocation not given. Day 63 after the first vaccine or placebo injection was the time point for sampling. Germline-derived CDR1 and CDR2 are MNHEY and SVGEGT. The CDR3 runs 14 residues. The V gene end was trimmed by 4 bases and the J gene end by 2 bases; junction bases not matched to a gene: 5.

The origin of this receptor is a person between 18 and 65 years old who received the Ad26.COV2.S COVID-19 vaccine or a placebo. The rearrangement uses TRBV6-2 or TRBV6-3 and TRBJ2-7, with 7 bases aligning to TRBD1. Material: peripheral blood, obtained in a trial of Ad26.COV2.S vaccine versus placebo. The CDR3 region has the DNA TGTGCCAGCAGTTTGTTACAGGGGCCCTACGAGCAGTACTTC. Its protein product is CASSLLQGPYEQYF.